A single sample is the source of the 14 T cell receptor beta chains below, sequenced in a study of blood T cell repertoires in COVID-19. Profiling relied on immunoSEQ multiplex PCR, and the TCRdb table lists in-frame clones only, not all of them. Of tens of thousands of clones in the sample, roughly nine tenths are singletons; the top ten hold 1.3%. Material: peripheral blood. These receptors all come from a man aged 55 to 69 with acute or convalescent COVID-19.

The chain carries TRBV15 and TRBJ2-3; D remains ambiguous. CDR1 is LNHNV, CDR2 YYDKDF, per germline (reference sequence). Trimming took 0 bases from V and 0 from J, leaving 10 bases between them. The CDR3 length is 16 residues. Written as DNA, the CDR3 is TGTGCCACCAGCAGAGATCTGAGTCCAAGCACAGATACGCAGTATTTT. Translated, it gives CATSRDLSPSTDTQYF.

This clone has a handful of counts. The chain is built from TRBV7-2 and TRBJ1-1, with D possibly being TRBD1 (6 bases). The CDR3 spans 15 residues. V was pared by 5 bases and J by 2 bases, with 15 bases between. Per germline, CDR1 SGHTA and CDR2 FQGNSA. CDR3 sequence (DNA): TGTGCCAGCAGCACGTCGCAGGGGCGAAACACTGAAGCTTTCTTT. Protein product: CASSTSQGRNTEAFF.

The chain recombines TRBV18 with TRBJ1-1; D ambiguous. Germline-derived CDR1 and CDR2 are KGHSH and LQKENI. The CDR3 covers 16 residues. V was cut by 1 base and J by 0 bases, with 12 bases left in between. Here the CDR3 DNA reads TGTGCCAGCTCACCACGTGGTTCGGGGATGAACACTGAAGCTTTCTTT. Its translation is CASSPRGSGMNTEAFF.

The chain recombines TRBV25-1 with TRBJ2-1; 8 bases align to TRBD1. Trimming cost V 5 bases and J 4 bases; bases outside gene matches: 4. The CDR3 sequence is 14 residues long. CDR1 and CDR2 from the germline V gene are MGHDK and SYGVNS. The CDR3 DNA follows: TGTGCCAGCAGTCCGGGACAGGCATACAATGAGCAGTTCTTC. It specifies CASSPGQAYNEQFF.

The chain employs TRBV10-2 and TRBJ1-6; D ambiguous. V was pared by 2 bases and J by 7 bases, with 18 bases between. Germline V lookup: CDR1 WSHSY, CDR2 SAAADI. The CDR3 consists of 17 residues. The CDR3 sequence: CASSEASPGLTNSPLHF. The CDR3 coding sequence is TGCGCCAGCAGTGAGGCCTCCCCTGGACTGACCAATTCACCCCTCCACTTT.

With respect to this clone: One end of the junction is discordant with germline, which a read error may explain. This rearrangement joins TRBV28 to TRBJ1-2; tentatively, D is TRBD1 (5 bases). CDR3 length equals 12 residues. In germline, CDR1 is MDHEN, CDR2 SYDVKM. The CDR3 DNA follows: TGCAGAAGCGGGACCGACCTCTATGGCTACACCTTC. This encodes CRSGTDLYGYTF.

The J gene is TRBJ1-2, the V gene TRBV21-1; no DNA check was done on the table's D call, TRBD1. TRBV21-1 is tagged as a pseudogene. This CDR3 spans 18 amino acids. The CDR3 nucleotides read TGTGCCAGCACCTCACATAAGGGGGACAGGGGCGTTAACTATGGCTACACCTTC. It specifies CASTSHKGDRGVNYGYTF.

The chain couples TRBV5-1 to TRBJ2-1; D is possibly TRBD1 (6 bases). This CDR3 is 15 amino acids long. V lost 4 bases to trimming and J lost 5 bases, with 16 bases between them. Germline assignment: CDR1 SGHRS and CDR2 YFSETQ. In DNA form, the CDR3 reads TGCGCCAGCAGCCTAACAGGGTTTTTCAACAATGAGCAGTTCTTC. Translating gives CASSLTGFFNNEQFF.

Here the CDR3 reads CATSDQTGEKDTQYF. DNA for the CDR3: TGTGCCACCAGTGACCAGACAGGGGAGAAAGATACGCAGTATTTT. The chain uses TRBV24-1 and TRBJ2-3; 8 nucleotides agree with TRBD1. CDR3 length: 15 residues. With V trimmed by 4 bases and J by 5 bases, 7 bases remained unmatched. Germline values: CDR1 KGHDR, CDR2 SFDVKD.

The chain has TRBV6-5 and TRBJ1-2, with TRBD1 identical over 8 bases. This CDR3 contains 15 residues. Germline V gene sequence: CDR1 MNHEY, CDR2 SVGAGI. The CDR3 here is CASGTAGQVIYGYTF. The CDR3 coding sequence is TGTGCTTCTGGAACGGCGGGACAGGTTATCTATGGCTACACCTTC.

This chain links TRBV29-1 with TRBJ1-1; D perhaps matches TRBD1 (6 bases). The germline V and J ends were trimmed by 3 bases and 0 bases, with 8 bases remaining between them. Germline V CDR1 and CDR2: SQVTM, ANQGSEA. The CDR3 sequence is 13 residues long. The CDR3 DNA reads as TGCAGCGTTGATCAGGGGATGAACACTGAAGCTTTCTTT. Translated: CSVDQGMNTEAFF.

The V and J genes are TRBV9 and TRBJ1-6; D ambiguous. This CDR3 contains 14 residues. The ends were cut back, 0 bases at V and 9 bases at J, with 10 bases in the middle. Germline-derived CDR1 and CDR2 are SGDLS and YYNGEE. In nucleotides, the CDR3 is TGTGCCAGCAGCGTAGAGGAGAGGGTTTCACCCCTCCACTTT. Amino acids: CASSVEERVSPLHF.

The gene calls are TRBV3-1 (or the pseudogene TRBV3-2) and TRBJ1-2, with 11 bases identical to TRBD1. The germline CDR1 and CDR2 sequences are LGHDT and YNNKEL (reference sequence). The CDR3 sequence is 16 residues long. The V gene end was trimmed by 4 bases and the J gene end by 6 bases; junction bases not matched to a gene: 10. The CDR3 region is CASSRTGGPPIDGYTF. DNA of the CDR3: TGTGCCAGCAGCCGGACAGGGGGCCCCCCTATTGATGGCTACACCTTC.

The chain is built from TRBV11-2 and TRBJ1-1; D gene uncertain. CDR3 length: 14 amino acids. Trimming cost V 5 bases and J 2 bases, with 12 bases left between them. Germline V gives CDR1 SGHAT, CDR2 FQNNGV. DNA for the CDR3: TGTGCCAGCAGCCACCCGGGGTCAAACACTGAAGCTTTCTTT. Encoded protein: CASSHPGSNTEAFF.